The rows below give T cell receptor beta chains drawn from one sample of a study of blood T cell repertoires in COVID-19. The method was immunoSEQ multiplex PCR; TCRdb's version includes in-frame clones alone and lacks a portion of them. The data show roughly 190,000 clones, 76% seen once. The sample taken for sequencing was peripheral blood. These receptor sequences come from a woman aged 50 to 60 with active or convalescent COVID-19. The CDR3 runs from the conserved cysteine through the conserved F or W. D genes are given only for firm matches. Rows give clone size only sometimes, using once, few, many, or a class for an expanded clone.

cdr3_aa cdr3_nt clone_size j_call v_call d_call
CASRPGGSGKGTQYF TGTGCCAGCAGGCCCGGGGGTAGCGGGAAGGGTACGCAGTATTTT . TRBJ2-3 TRBV2 TRBD2
CASSPGLARVETQYF TGTGCCAGTAGTCCCGGACTAGCCCGGGTGGAGACCCAGTACTTC . TRBJ2-5 TRBV19 TRBD2
CASSYRGLGGQNEQFF TGTGCCAGCAGTTATAGGGGGTTGGGGGGGCAGAATGAGCAGTTCTTC . TRBJ2-1 TRBV6-5 .
CASSPPVLGDRGLFF TGTGCCAGCTCACCACCTGTATTGGGGGACAGGGGACTGTTCTTC . TRBJ2-1 TRBV18 TRBD1
CASSLEGGSSYNEQFF TGTGCCAGCAGCTTAGAGGGCGGGAGCTCCTACAATGAGCAGTTCTTC few TRBJ2-1 TRBV11-1 TRBD2
CASRTASGTDTQYF TGTGCCAGCAGAACGGCTAGCGGCACAGATACGCAGTATTTT . TRBJ2-3 TRBV6-5 .
CASSLLTGGTEAFF TGTGCCAGCAGTTTATTGACAGGGGGCACTGAAGCTTTCTTT . TRBJ1-1 TRBV28 TRBD1
CASSQGARLEQYF TGTGCCAGCAGCCAAGGGGCCAGGCTGGAGCAGTACTTC once TRBJ2-7 TRBV3-1/TRBV3-2 .
CASSPGQSSGNTIYF TGTGCCAGCAGCCCTGGACAGAGCTCTGGAAACACCATATATTTT . TRBJ1-3 TRBV5-5 .
CASSQDSWTSEAFF TGTGCCAGCAGCCAAGATTCTTGGACTTCTGAAGCTTTCTTT . TRBJ1-1 TRBV3-1/TRBV3-2 .
CASSIRTGNNQPQHF TGTGCCAGTAGTATTCGGACAGGGAACAATCAGCCCCAGCATTTT few TRBJ1-5 TRBV19 TRBD1
CAWKGRGSSPLHF TGTGCCTGGAAAGGGAGGGGTAGTTCACCCCTCCACTTT . TRBJ1-6 TRBV30 .
CASSGTGSGYGYTF TGTGCCAGCAGTGGTACAGGGTCAGGCTATGGCTACACCTTC once TRBJ1-2 TRBV25-1 .
CATSSGEGDTQYF TGTGCCACTAGTAGCGGGGAAGGAGATACGCAGTATTTT . TRBJ2-3 TRBV10-3 TRBD2
CASGQSNSPLHF TGTGCCAGCGGACAGTCCAATTCACCCCTCCACTTT . TRBJ1-6 TRBV6-5 .
CASSPQGARGEQFF TGTGCCAGCAGCCCCCAGGGGGCGCGCGGTGAGCAGTTCTTC . TRBJ2-1 TRBV7-3 TRBD1
CASSGGGLQETQYF TGTGCCAGCAGCGGGGGCGGACTCCAAGAGACCCAGTACTTC . TRBJ2-5 TRBV4-2 .
CASSLGRAGVSYEQYF TGTGCCAGCAGCTTAGGACGGGCGGGTGTTTCCTACGAGCAGTACTTC . TRBJ2-7 TRBV7-2 .
CASSMGTGVQETQYF TGTGCCAGCAGTATGGGCACAGGGGTCCAAGAGACCCAGTACTTC . TRBJ2-5 TRBV28 TRBD1
CASSLLAGEVDTQYF TGTGCCAGCAGCTTATTAGCGGGAGAAGTGGATACGCAGTATTTT . TRBJ2-3 TRBV7-2 TRBD2
CASTSFGGGNGYTF TGTGCCAGTACCTCATTCGGGGGAGGGAATGGCTACACCTTC . TRBJ1-2 TRBV19 .
CASSSLAGIDTQYF TGTGCCAGCAGCTCGCTAGCGGGGATAGATACGCAGTATTTT . TRBJ2-3 TRBV7-3 TRBD2
CASSSNQGGETQYF TGTGCCAGCAGCTCCAACCAGGGGGGAGAGACCCAGTACTTC . TRBJ2-5 TRBV7-2 .
CASSPSGGTDTQYF TGTGCCAGCAGCCCTAGCGGGGGTACAGATACGCAGTATTTT . TRBJ2-3 TRBV7-9 TRBD2
CASSIEAGVAEQYF TGTGCCAGTAGTATTGAGGCAGGGGTTGCCGAGCAGTACTTC . TRBJ2-7 TRBV19 .
CASSEARLAGGKGETQYF TGTGCCAGCAGTGAAGCGCGACTAGCGGGAGGGAAGGGAGAGACCCAGTACTTC . TRBJ2-5 TRBV2 TRBD2
CASSQQGQETQYF TGTGCCAGTAGTCAACAGGGTCAAGAGACCCAGTACTTC . TRBJ2-5 TRBV19 .
CASSSQDGVTDTQYF TGTGCCAGCAGTTCCCAGGACGGGGTCACAGATACGCAGTATTTT . TRBJ2-3 TRBV6-5 .
CASSLQVDTDTQYF TGTGCCAGCAGCTTACAAGTAGACACAGATACGCAGTATTTT . TRBJ2-3 TRBV7-3 .
CASSLRQVPAFF TGTGCCAGCAGTCTCAGACAGGTTCCAGCTTTCTTT . TRBJ1-1 TRBV3-1/TRBV3-2 .
CASSQEGHFNTQYF TGCGCCAGCAGCCAAGAGGGGCACTTTAATACGCAGTATTTT once TRBJ2-3 TRBV4-1 .
CASSIPTGQAGSNQPQHF TGTGCCAGTAGTATCCCCACCGGACAGGCGGGTAGCAATCAGCCCCAGCATTTT . TRBJ1-5 TRBV19 TRBD1
CASSLISGSFSRYEQYF TGCGCCAGCAGCTTGATTAGCGGGAGTTTCTCCCGTTACGAGCAGTACTTC . TRBJ2-7 TRBV5-1 TRBD2
CASSLGQGGEAFF TGTGCCAGCAGCCTCGGACAGGGGGGAGAAGCTTTCTTT once TRBJ1-1 TRBV27 TRBD1